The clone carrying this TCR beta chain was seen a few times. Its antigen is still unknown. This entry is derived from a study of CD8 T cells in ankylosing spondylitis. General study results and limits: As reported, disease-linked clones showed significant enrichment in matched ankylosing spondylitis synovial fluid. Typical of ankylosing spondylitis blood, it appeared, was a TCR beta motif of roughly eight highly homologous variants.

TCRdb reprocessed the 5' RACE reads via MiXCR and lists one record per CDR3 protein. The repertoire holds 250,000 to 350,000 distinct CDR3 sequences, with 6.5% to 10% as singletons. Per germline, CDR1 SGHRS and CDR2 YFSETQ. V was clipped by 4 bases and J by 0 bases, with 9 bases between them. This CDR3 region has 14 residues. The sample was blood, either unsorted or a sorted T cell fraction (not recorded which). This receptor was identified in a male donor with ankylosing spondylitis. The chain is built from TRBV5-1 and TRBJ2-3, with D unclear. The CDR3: CASSMISSTDTQYF. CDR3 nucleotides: TGCGCCAGCAGCATGATCTCTAGCACAGATACGCAGTATTTT.